These 18 T cell receptor beta chains were sequenced from one sample in a study of blood T cell repertoires in COVID-19. Here immunoSEQ multiplex PCR was the method, and the copy in TCRdb shows in-frame clones only, minus some. The sample lists around 50,000 clones, 88% occurring once. Sequencing input: peripheral blood. The receptors come from a middle-aged man with active COVID-19.

The CDR3 protein is CASSRGAGDGGELFF. The CDR3 DNA reads as TGCGCCAGCAGCCGCGGGGCGGGAGACGGCGGGGAGCTGTTTTTT. V and J are TRBV5-1 and TRBJ2-2; 7 bases agree with TRBD2. V was clipped by 4 bases and J by 7 bases; unmatched bases: 10. The germline V gene encodes CDR1 SGHRS and CDR2 YFSETQ. The CDR3 contains 15 residues.

V usage is TRBV11-3 and J usage is TRBJ2-5, with 10 bases aligning to TRBD2. Germline values: CDR1 SGHNT, CDR2 YENEEA. Trimming cost V 2 bases and J 4 bases; bases outside gene matches: 7. There are 16 residues in the CDR3. The DNA of the CDR3 is TGTGCCAGCAGCTTACGGGCTAGCGGGAGTACAGAGACCCAGTACTTC. It is translated as CASSLRASGSTETQYF.

The chain employs TRBV29-1 and TRBJ2-3; TRBD2 matches 11 bases. Trimming took 1 base from V and 1 from J; bases not matched to a gene: 10. Germline V gene sequence: CDR1 SQVTM, CDR2 ANQGSEA. The CDR3 consists of 18 residues. CDR3 coding DNA: TGCAGCGTTGAAGGACTAGCGGGGAAGGTTAGACGCACAGATACGCAGTATTTT. Its translation: CSVEGLAGKVRRTDTQYF.

The chain links TRBV5-4 to TRBJ2-1; D ambiguous. This CDR3 has 12 residues. Trimming left V 4 bases short and J 4 bases short, with 6 bases between. Germline loops: CDR1 SGHNT, CDR2 YYREEE (reference sequence). The CDR3 nucleotides are TGTGCCAGCAGCACTCAATACAATGAGCAGTTCTTC. It is translated as CASSTQYNEQFF.

V usage is TRBV24-1 and J usage is TRBJ2-1; 8 nucleotides align to TRBD1. Germline V gene lookup returns CDR1 KGHDR and CDR2 SFDVKD. J was trimmed by 7 bases and V by 2 bases; bases with no gene match: 6. The CDR3 spans 15 residues. The CDR3 reads CATSDSGGGENEQFF. The CDR3, as DNA: TGTGCCACCAGTGATTCAGGGGGCGGAGAGAATGAGCAGTTCTTC.

The chain joins TRBV15 to TRBJ2-3, with unresolved D. From germline, CDR1 is LNHNV and CDR2 YYDKDF (reference sequence). V was pared by 0 bases and J by 6 bases, with 16 bases between. The CDR3 runs 16 residues. The CDR3 bases are TGTGCCACCAGCAGAGAGGGCAGAGCAGAGCTGGATACGCAGTATTTT. Its translation: CATSREGRAELDTQYF. The complete variable domain, with remaining parts taken from reference TRBV15 and TRBJ2-3, reads DAMVIQNPRYQVTQFGKPVTLSCSQTLNHNVMYWYQQKSSQAPKLLFHYYDKDFNNEADTPDNFQSRRPNTSFCFLDIRSPGLGDTAMYLCATSREGRAELDTQYFGPGTRLTVL.

The chain carries TRBV4-1 and TRBJ2-7; the match to TRBD1 covers 12 bases. V shed 4 bases, J shed 5 bases, and the junction held 6 bases outside the gene matches. This CDR3 spans 15 amino acids. The germline CDR1 and CDR2 sequences are MGHRA and YSYEKL. The CDR3 bases are TGCGCCAGCAGCCGGGGACAGGGGGCAGGTAACGAGCAGTACTTC. It encodes CASSRGQGAGNEQYF.

This chain connects TRBV28 to TRBJ1-1, with 8 nucleotides matching TRBD1. Germline loops: CDR1 MDHEN, CDR2 SYDVKM. The CDR3 contains 14 residues. Losses at the gene ends were 6 bases for V and 11 bases for J; bases not matched to a gene: 14. DNA for the CDR3: TGTGCCAGCAGAGATGGACAGGGAATCCGGGACGCTTTCTTT. It specifies CASRDGQGIRDAFF.

The chain joins TRBV3-1 (or the pseudogene TRBV3-2) to TRBJ1-2; 8 bases agree with TRBD1. The trim removed 2 bases at V and 6 bases at J, leaving 8 bases unmatched. Germline V gene sequence: CDR1 LGHDT, CDR2 YNNKEL (reference sequence). The CDR3 consists of 15 residues. The CDR3 spells CASSQNYQGADGYTF. CDR3 DNA: TGTGCCAGCAGCCAAAACTACCAGGGGGCAGATGGCTACACCTTC.

Worth noting for this clone: At one of its ends the junction is not consistent with the germline gene, which may arise from a read error. The chain links TRBV25-1 to TRBJ2-4; D might be TRBD1 (5 bases). The CDR3 loop spans 14 amino acids. Per germline, CDR1 MGHDK and CDR2 SYGVNS. CDR3 coding DNA: TGTGCCAGCAAATTTTCAGGGAACAGAATCGTGAGAGACTTC. Translation: CASKFSGNRIVRDF.

This rearrangement joins TRBV7-3 to TRBJ2-2, with TRBD1 identical over 9 bases. Trimming took 5 bases from V and 5 from J; bases not matched to a gene: 18. This CDR3 has 19 amino acids. Germline V gives CDR1 SGHTA, CDR2 FQGTGA. In nucleotides, the CDR3 is TGTGCCAGCAGCCCCTGGGGCCTGGGGACAGGGAAGAGGACCGGGGAGCTGTTTTTT. Protein product: CASSPWGLGTGKRTGELFF.

The chain combines TRBV5-6 with TRBJ2-3; 9 nucleotides align to TRBD2. Per the germline V gene, CDR1 is SGHDT and CDR2 is YYEEEE. The CDR3 loop spans 16 amino acids. The V gene end was trimmed by 6 bases and the J gene end by 2 bases; junction bases not matched to a gene: 10. The CDR3 protein is CASTTLAGDPTDTQYF. The DNA for the CDR3 is TGTGCCAGCACGACCTTAGCGGGAGACCCCACAGATACGCAGTATTTT.

This rearrangement joins TRBV9 to TRBJ1-3; D not resolved. Per germline, CDR1 SGDLS and CDR2 YYNGEE. The CDR3 extends over 13 amino acids. V was pared by 4 bases and J by 4 bases, with 9 bases between. Here the CDR3 DNA reads TGTGCCAGCAGCTACCGCGGGGGAAACACCATATATTTT. It specifies CASSYRGGNTIYF.

This sequence joins TRBV7-2 and TRBJ2-7; TRBD2 matches 7 bases. This CDR3 region has 15 residues. Germline V gene sequence: CDR1 SGHTA, CDR2 FQGNSA. With 2 bases clipped from V and 5 bases from J, the junction kept 9 bases outside the gene matches. The CDR3 bases are TGTGCCAGCAGCTTAACCGGGGGGAATATCAACGAGCAGTACTTC. It codes for CASSLTGGNINEQYF. The full variable domain, with the rest looked up from reference TRBV7-2 and TRBJ2-7, is GAGVSQSPSNKVTEKGKDVELRCDPISGHTALYWYRQSLGQGLEFLIYFQGNSAPDKSGLPSDRFSAERTGGSVSTLTIQRTQQEDSAVYLCASSLTGGNINEQYFGPGTRLTVT.

The chain carries TRBV6-6 and TRBJ2-3; 9 bases align to TRBD2. This CDR3 region has 14 residues. Germline V gene sequence: CDR1 MNHNY, CDR2 SVGAGI (reference sequence). V lost 6 bases and J lost 3; bases outside the gene matches: 4. The CDR3 loop is CASRSGGSTDTQYF. CDR3 DNA sequence: TGTGCCAGCAGGAGCGGGGGGTCAACAGATACGCAGTATTTT.

The genes are TRBV5-4 and TRBJ2-5; D gene ambiguous. Trimming removed 2 bases from V and 5 bases from J, with 7 bases in between. This CDR3 has 12 residues. From germline, CDR1 is SGHNT and CDR2 YYREEE (reference sequence). CDR3 DNA: TGTGCCAGCAGCTTAATCGAGGAGACCCAGTACTTC. Amino acid sequence: CASSLIEETQYF.

V gene TRBV19 combines with J gene TRBJ1-4, with a weak D call TRBD1 (6 bases). Germline V CDR1 and CDR2: LNHDA, SQIVND (reference sequence). There are 13 residues in the CDR3. V shed 7 bases and J shed 8 bases, with 14 bases lying between them. For the CDR3, the DNA is TGTGCCAGTACCCCGGTCCAGGGGGAAAAACTGTTTTTT. Its translation is CASTPVQGEKLFF.

The V gene is TRBV6-2 or TRBV6-3, the J gene TRBJ1-1; D is unclear. The germline V gene encodes CDR1 MNHEY and CDR2 SVGEGT. V dropped 3 bases and J dropped 11 bases, with 16 bases sitting between them. CDR3 length: 13 residues. The CDR3 DNA is TGTGCCAGCAGTTATCCAGCCGGCGGGGAGGCTTTCTTT. It translates to CASSYPAGGEAFF.